The 5 T cell receptor beta chains reported below all come from one sample, sequenced in a study of early T cells in non-severe SARS-CoV-2 infection. TCRdb called the 5' RACE reads again in MiXCR, with one record for every CDR3 protein. This table has over 7,500 distinct CDR3 sequences, 4% to 5.5% appearing once. Sequenced sample: whole blood. The receptors originated from an adult who was a healthcare worker with PCR-confirmed SARS-CoV-2 infection or an uninfected control (not recorded which).

This clonotype is medium-sized. The chain has TRBV4-3 and TRBJ2-2, with 11 bases lining up with TRBD2. This CDR3 is built from 19 residues. V was pared by 0 bases and J by 3 bases, with 9 bases of the junction left unmatched. The germline CDR1 and CDR2 sequences are LGHNA and YSLEER. CDR3 loop: CASSQESVRLAGYTGELFF. The CDR3 bases are TGCGCCAGCAGCCAAGAAAGCGTTCGACTAGCGGGATACACCGGGGAGCTGTTTTTT.

This clonotype appeared many times. This sequence joins TRBV6-1 and TRBJ1-1; D ambiguous. Per germline, CDR1 MNHNS and CDR2 SASEGT. The CDR3 runs to 13 residues. V was cut by 7 bases and J by 2 bases, with 11 bases left in between. The CDR3 DNA sequence: TGTGCCAGCAAGAGGGTTGGAAACACTGAAGCTTTCTTT. Protein product: CASKRVGNTEAFF.

This clonotype came up many times. The V call is TRBV14, the J call TRBJ2-3, with 9 nucleotides matching TRBD1. Germline CDR1 reads SGHDN; CDR2 reads FVKESK. The CDR3 loop spans 13 amino acids. V was clipped by 9 bases and J by 1 base; unmatched bases: 2. The CDR3 loop reads CASRDRGTDTQYF. The CDR3 nucleotides read TGTGCCAGTAGGGACAGGGGCACAGATACGCAGTATTTT.

This clonotype is medium-sized. The chain joins TRBV12-5 to TRBJ2-1, with 10 bases matching TRBD2. CDR1 is LGHNT, CDR2 FRNRAP, per germline. This CDR3 has 14 residues. After removal of 7 bases from V and 9 bases from J, the junction contained 9 bases not matched to a gene. The CDR3 is CASASGTSESEQFF. The CDR3 coding sequence is TGTGCTAGTGCCTCAGGGACTAGCGAAAGTGAGCAGTTCTTC.

This clonotype was seen ten or more times. The chain links TRBV7-6 to TRBJ2-5; tentative D call: TRBD1 (5 bases). V was cut by 4 bases and J by 3 bases, with 9 bases left in between. This CDR3 is built from 13 residues. Per germline, CDR1 SGHVS and CDR2 FNYEAQ. CDR3 in DNA: TGTGCCAGCAGCTCTCCGACAGAAGAGACCCAGTACTTC. Translating gives CASSSPTEETQYF.